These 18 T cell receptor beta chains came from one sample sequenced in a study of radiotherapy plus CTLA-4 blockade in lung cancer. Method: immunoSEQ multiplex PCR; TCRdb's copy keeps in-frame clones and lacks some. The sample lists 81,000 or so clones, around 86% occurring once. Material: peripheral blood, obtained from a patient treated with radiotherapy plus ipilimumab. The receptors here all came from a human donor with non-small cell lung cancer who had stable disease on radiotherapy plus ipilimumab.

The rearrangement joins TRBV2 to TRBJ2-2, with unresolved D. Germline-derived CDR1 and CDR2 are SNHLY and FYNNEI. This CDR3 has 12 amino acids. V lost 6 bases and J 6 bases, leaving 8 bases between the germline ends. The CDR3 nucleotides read TGTGCCAGCAGGATAGCTTCCGGGGAGCTGTTTTTT. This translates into CASRIASGELFF.

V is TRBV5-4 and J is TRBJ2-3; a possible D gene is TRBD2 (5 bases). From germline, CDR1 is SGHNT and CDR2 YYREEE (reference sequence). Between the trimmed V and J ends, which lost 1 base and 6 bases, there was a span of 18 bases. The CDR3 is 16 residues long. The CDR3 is CASSLRLGGSGDTQYF. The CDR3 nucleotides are TGTGCCAGCAGCTTGAGACTGGGCGGGTCCGGCGATACGCAGTATTTT.

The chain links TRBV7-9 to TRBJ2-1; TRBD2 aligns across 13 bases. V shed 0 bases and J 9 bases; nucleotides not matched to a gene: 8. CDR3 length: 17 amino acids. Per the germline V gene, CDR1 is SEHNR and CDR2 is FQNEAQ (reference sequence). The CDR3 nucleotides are TGTGCCAGCAGCTTAGCCCCCGGACTAGCGGGAGAGGGTGAGCAGTTCTTC. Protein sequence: CASSLAPGLAGEGEQFF.

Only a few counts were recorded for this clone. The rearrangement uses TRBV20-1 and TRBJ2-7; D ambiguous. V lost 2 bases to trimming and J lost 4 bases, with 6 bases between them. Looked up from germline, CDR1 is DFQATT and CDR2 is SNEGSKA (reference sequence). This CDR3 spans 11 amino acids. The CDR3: CSARLEYEQYF. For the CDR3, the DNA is TGCAGTGCTAGACTCGAGTACGAGCAGTACTTC.

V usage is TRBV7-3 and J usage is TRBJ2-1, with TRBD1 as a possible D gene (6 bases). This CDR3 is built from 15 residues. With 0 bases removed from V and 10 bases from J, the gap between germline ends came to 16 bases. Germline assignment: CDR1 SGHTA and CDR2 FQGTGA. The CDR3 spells CASSLTSRGFREQFF. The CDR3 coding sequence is TGTGCCAGCAGCTTAACATCTAGGGGGTTTCGAGAGCAGTTCTTC.

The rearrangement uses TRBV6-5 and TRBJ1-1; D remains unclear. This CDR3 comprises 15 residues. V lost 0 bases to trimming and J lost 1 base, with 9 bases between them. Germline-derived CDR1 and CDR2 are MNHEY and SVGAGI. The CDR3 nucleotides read TGTGCCAGCAGTTACTCCGGGAGGACGAACACTGAAGCTTTCTTT. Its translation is CASSYSGRTNTEAFF.

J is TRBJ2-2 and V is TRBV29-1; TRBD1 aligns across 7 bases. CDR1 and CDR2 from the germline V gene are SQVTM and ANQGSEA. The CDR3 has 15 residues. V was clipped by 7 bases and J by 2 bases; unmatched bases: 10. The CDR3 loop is CSAGTDRKNTGELFF. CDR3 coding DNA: TGCAGCGCCGGGACAGACAGAAAAAACACCGGGGAGCTGTTTTTT.

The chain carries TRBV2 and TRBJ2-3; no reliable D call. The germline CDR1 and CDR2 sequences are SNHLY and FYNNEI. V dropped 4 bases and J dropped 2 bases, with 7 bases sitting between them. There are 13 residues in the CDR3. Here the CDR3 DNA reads TGTGCCAGCAGTGCATGGATCACAGATACGCAGTATTTT. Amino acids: CASSAWITDTQYF.

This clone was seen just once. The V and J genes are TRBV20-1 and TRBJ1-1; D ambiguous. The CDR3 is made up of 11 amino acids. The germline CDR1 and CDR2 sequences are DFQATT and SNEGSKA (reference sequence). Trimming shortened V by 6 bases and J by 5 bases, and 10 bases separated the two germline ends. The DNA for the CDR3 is TGCAGTGCAATTGACAAAACTGAAGCTTTCTTT. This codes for CSAIDKTEAFF.

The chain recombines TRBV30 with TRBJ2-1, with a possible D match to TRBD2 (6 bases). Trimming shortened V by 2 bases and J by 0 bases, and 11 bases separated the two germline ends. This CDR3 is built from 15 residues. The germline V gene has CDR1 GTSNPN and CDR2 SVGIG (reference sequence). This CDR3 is CAWSRRGSSYNEQFF. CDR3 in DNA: TGTGCCTGGAGTCGACGGGGGAGCTCCTACAATGAGCAGTTCTTC.

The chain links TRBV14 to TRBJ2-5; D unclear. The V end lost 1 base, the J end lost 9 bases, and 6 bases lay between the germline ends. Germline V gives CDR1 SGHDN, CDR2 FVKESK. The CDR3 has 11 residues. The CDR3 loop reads CASSQGSSQYF. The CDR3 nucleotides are TGTGCCAGCAGCCAAGGGTCGTCCCAGTACTTC.

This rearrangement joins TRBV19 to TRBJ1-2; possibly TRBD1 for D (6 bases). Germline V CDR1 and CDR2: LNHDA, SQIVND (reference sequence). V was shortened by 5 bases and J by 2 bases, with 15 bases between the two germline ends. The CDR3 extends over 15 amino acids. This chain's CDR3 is CASSQQRGANYGYTF. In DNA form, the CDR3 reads TGTGCCAGTAGTCAACAGAGGGGGGCAAACTATGGCTACACCTTC.

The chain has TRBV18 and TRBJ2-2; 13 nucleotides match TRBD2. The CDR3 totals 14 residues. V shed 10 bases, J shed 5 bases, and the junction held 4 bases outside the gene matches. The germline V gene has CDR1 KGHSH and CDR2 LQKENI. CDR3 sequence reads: CATMTSGRTGELFF. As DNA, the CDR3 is TGTGCCACCATGACTAGCGGGAGGACCGGGGAGCTGTTTTTT.

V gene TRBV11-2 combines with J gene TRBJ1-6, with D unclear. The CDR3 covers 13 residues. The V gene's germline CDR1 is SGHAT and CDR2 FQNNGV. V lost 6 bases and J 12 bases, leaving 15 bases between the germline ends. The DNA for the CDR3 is TGTGCCAGCAGTCAATATGGTGGGTTACCCCTCCACTTT. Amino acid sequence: CASSQYGGLPLHF. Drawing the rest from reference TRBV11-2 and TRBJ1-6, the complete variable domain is EAGVAQSPRYKIIEKRQSVAFWCNPISGHATLYWYQQILGQGPKLLIQFQNNGVVDDSQLPKDRFSAERLKGVDSTLKIQPAKLEDSAVYLCASSQYGGLPLHFGNGTRLTVT.

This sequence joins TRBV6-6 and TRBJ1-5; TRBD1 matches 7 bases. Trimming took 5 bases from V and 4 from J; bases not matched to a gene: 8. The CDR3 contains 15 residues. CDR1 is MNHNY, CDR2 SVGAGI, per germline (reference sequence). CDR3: CASSDGQARNQPQHF. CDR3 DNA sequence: TGTGCCAGCAGTGACGGACAGGCTCGAAATCAGCCCCAGCATTTT.

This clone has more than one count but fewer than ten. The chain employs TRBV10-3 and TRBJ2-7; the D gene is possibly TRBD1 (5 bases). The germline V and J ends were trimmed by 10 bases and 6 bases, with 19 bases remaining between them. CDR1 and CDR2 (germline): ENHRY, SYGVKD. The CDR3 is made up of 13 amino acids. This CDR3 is CASHAADSPEQYF. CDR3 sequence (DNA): TGTGCCAGCCACGCCGCCGACAGCCCCGAGCAGTACTTC.

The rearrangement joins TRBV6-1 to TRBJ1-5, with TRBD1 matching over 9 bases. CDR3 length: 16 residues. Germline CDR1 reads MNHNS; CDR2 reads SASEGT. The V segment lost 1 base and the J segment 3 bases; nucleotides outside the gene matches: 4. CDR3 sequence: CASSEDGTGINQPQHF. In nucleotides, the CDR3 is TGTGCCAGCAGTGAAGACGGGACAGGGATCAATCAGCCCCAGCATTTT.

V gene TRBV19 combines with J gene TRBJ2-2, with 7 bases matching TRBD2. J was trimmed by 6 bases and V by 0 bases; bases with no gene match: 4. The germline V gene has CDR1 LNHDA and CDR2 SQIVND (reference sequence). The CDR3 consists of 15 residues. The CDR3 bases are TGTGCCAGTAGTATAGATTCAGGACTAGCCGGGGAGCTGTTTTTT. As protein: CASSIDSGLAGELFF.